This T cell receptor beta chain is drawn from a study of T cells in Graves' hyperthyroidism and ophthalmopathy. As for the study in general: Peripheral blood draws took place at initial diagnosis, ahead of any treatment.

This clonotype was counted ten times or more. CDR3 length equals 13 residues. Germline CDR1 KGHSH, CDR2 LQKENI. Deletions cut 5 bases from V and 0 bases from J, with 7 bases between. Used for diagnoses were clinical symptoms, serum thyroxine and TRAb, thyroid ultrasound and orbital computed tomography. It was RNA transcripts that yielded the amplified TCR beta CDR3 regions. RT-PCR in the first round (using the HTBI primer set) targeted the TCR CDR3. From the multiplex PCR reads, TCRdb called clonotypes with MiXCR, one entry per CDR3 protein. Among about 360,000 distinct CDR3 sequences listed, approximately 13% were seen once.

V usage is TRBV18 and J usage is TRBJ2-5; D not certain. This TCR derives from a woman aged 18-29 years with Graves' hyperthyroidism. The sample consisted of blood. The CDR3 DNA follows: TGTGCCAGCTCAACCCAGTACCAAGAGACCCAGTACTTC. Its protein is CASSTQYQETQYF.